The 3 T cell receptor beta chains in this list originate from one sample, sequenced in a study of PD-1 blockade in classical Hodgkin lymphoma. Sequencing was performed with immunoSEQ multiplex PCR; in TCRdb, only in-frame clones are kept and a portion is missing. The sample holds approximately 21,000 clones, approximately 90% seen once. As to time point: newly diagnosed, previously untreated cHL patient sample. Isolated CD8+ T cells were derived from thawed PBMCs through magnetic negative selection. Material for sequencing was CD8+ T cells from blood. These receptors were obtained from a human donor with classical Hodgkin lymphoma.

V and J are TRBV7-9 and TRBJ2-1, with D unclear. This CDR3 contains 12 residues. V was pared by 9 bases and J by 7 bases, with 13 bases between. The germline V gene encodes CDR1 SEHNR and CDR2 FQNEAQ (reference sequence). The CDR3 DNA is TGTGCCAGTTATTTAGACGGGAATGAGCAGTTCTTC. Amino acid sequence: CASYLDGNEQFF.

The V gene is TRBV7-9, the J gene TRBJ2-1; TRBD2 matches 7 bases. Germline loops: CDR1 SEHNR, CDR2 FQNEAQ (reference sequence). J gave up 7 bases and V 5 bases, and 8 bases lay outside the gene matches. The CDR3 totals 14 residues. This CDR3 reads CASSLGLGANEQFF. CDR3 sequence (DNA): TGTGCCAGCAGCCTCGGACTAGGGGCTAATGAGCAGTTCTTC. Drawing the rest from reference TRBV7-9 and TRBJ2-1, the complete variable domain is DTGVSQNPRHKITKRGQNVTFRCDPISEHNRLYWYRQTLGQGPEFLTYFQNEAQLEKSRLLSDRFSAERPKGSFSTLEIQRTEQGDSAMYLCASSLGLGANEQFFGPGTRLTVL.

In nucleotides, the CDR3 is TGTGCCAGCAGCTTAGAGGGCAGCACTAACTATGGCTACACCTTC. Its protein is CASSLEGSTNYGYTF. This rearrangement joins TRBV7-6 to TRBJ1-2; D uncertain. The germline gives CDR1 SGHVS, CDR2 FNYEAQ. The CDR3 sequence is 15 residues long. Trimming removed 1 base at V and 0 bases at J, with 9 bases between.